The 21 T cell receptor beta chains presented below share a single source sample, sequenced in a study of early T cells in non-severe SARS-CoV-2 infection. TCRdb redid the calling of the 5' RACE reads with MiXCR, one entry per CDR3 protein. This sample has roughly 100,000 distinct CDR3 sequences, with about an eighth found just once. Sequencing used whole blood. These receptors were collected from an adult who was a healthcare worker with PCR-confirmed SARS-CoV-2 infection or an uninfected control (not recorded which).

This clonotype was seen a handful of times. The chain employs TRBV11-2 and TRBJ2-3; 9 positions match TRBD2. CDR3 length equals 16 residues. Unmatched junction bases numbered 11, after V lost 5 bases and J lost 5 bases. Germline V CDR1 and CDR2: SGHAT, FQNNGV. CDR3 DNA sequence: TGTGCCAGCAGCCTAACTAGCGGGTCTGGAAGAGATACGCAGTATTTT. Residues: CASSLTSGSGRDTQYF.

This chain uses TRBV29-1 with TRBJ1-1; a possible D gene is TRBD1 (5 bases). V was cut by 4 bases and J by 2 bases, with 11 bases left in between. CDR3 length: 13 amino acids. CDR1 is SQVTM and CDR2 is ANQGSEA in the germline V gene. In nucleotides, the CDR3 is TGCAGCGTTGTTGTCAGGGCCAACACTGAAGCTTTCTTT. This gives the protein CSVVVRANTEAFF. Full variable domain (missing parts from reference TRBV29-1 and TRBJ1-1): SAVISQKPSRDICQRGTSLTIQCQVDSQVTMMFWYRQQPGQSLTLIATANQGSEATYESGFVIDKFPISRPNLTFSTLTVSNMSPEDSSIYLCSVVVRANTEAFFGQGTRLTVV.

The table lists this clonotype with a few counts. The chain has TRBV10-3 and TRBJ2-1; possible D gene TRBD1, 6 bases. Germline V lookup: CDR1 ENHRY, CDR2 SYGVKD. This CDR3 comprises 11 residues. Trimming shortened V by 10 bases and J by 16 bases, and 20 bases separated the two germline ends. The CDR3 reads CATDSPGVPFF. The CDR3 nucleotides are TGTGCCACCGATTCTCCAGGGGTTCCTTTCTTC.

This clonotype has only one observation. The gene calls are TRBV7-2 and TRBJ2-1; D not resolved. The CDR3 is 15 amino acids. Deletions cut 5 bases from V and 4 bases from J, with 15 bases between. Germline V gene lookup returns CDR1 SGHTA and CDR2 FQGNSA. This CDR3 reads CASSDGELRYNEQFF. The CDR3 coding sequence is TGTGCCAGCAGCGATGGCGAGTTGCGATACAATGAGCAGTTCTTC.

This clonotype was detected ten times or more. The chain links TRBV7-9 to TRBJ1-1; D not resolved. V was shortened by 1 base and J by 1 base, with 10 bases between the two germline ends. Per the germline V gene, CDR1 is SEHNR and CDR2 is FQNEAQ (reference sequence). The CDR3 covers 15 residues. The CDR3 region has the DNA TGTGCCAGCAGCTTAGTCCAGGATTCGAACACTGAAGCTTTCTTT. It encodes CASSLVQDSNTEAFF.

This clonotype was observed at least ten times. This chain joins TRBV29-1 and TRBJ1-2; TRBD1 is a possible D gene (5 bases). Trimming took off 5 bases at V and 2 bases at J, with 21 bases between the two ends. The germline V gene has CDR1 SQVTM and CDR2 ANQGSEA. The CDR3 runs 16 residues. The CDR3 sequence is CSVPLVKGAENYGYTF. In DNA, the CDR3 is TGCAGCGTTCCCCTTGTAAAAGGGGCGGAGAACTATGGCTACACCTTC.

V is TRBV28 and J is TRBJ2-6; D gene ambiguous. The CDR3 runs 17 residues. Per germline, CDR1 MDHEN and CDR2 SYDVKM. Trimming stripped 7 bases from V and 4 bases from J, with 20 bases between. Here the CDR3 DNA reads TGTGCCAGCACCCCCTGGTATATGGGATCCGGGGCCAACGTCCTGACTTTC. Translated, it gives CASTPWYMGSGANVLTF. Combining the CDR3 with reference TRBV28 and TRBJ2-6 gives the whole variable domain DVKVTQSSRYLVKRTGEKVFLECVQDMDHENMFWYRQDPGLGLRLIYFSYDVKMKEKGDIPEGYSVSREKKERFSLILESASTNQTSMYLCASTPWYMGSGANVLTFGAGSRLTVL.

This clonotype was detected only a few times. This chain links TRBV12-3 or TRBV12-4 with TRBJ2-1; 9 bases line up with TRBD2. The CDR3 has 15 residues. Trimming cost V 7 bases and J 6 bases; bases outside gene matches: 10. The CDR3 reads CASTERGTSINEQFF. CDR3 in DNA: TGTGCCAGCACCGAGCGCGGGACTAGCATCAATGAGCAGTTCTTC.

The rearrangement uses TRBV11-2 and TRBJ2-1; TRBD2 is a possible D gene (6 bases). Germline CDR1 SGHAT, CDR2 FQNNGV. The CDR3 runs 14 residues. Trimming cost V 5 bases and J 12 bases, with 20 bases left between them. The DNA for the CDR3 is TGTGCCAGCAGCCCCGGAGCGCCCGGAGGGGTGCAGTTCTTC. Residues: CASSPGAPGGVQFF.

This chain connects TRBV9 to TRBJ2-7, with D possibly being TRBD2 (5 bases). Germline-derived CDR1 and CDR2 are SGDLS and YYNGEE. Trimming removed 4 bases from V and 2 bases from J, with 13 bases in between. The CDR3 spans 14 residues. CDR3 in amino acids: CASSPHEGTYEQYF. CDR3 nucleotide sequence: TGTGCCAGCAGCCCTCACGAGGGAACCTACGAGCAGTACTTC.

The CDR3 DNA follows: TGTGCCAGCAGCTTAACCGGGGACAGAGAAGCTTTCTTT. It specifies CASSLTGDREAFF. The gene calls are TRBV11-2 and TRBJ1-1; 7 bases map to TRBD1. In germline, CDR1 is SGHAT, CDR2 FQNNGV. Trimming cost V 2 bases and J 8 bases; bases outside gene matches: 5. The length of the CDR3 is 13 residues. The full variable domain, in which reference TRBV11-2 and TRBJ1-1 provide the parts outside the CDR3, is EAGVAQSPRYKIIEKRQSVAFWCNPISGHATLYWYQQILGQGPKLLIQFQNNGVVDDSQLPKDRFSAERLKGVDSTLKIQPAKLEDSAVYLCASSLTGDREAFFGQGTRLTVV.

CDR3 sequence reads: CASRGVGPNTGELFF. The DNA for the CDR3 is TGTGCCAGCAGGGGAGTGGGGCCCAACACCGGGGAGCTGTTTTTT. The chain couples TRBV12-3 or TRBV12-4 to TRBJ2-2; D tentatively fits TRBD1 or TRBD2 (5 bases each). The V and J ends lost 6 bases and 2 bases respectively, with 13 bases between them. The CDR3 has 15 amino acids.

This clonotype was seen repeatedly, ten times or more. This chain joins TRBV29-1 and TRBJ2-3; the match to TRBD1 covers 8 bases. This CDR3 comprises 12 residues. Germline CDR1 SQVTM, CDR2 ANQGSEA. J gave up 6 bases and V 6 bases, and 5 bases lay outside the gene matches. The CDR3, as DNA: TGCAGCGTGGACAGGGTAGCCGATACGCAGTATTTT. Translation gives CSVDRVADTQYF.

The chain is built from TRBV20-1 and TRBJ2-3, with TRBD2 as a possible D gene (5 bases). This CDR3 has 14 amino acids. The germline V and J ends were trimmed by 0 bases and 3 bases, with 10 bases remaining between them. Germline assignment: CDR1 DFQATT and CDR2 SNEGSKA (reference sequence). The CDR3 region is CSARDRGKTDTQYF. The DNA of the CDR3 is TGCAGTGCTAGAGATCGGGGTAAGACAGATACGCAGTATTTT.

The CDR3 DNA reads as TGCAGTGCTAGAGATGATCAGGGCACGCAGTTCTTC. Protein product: CSARDDQGTQFF. This chain uses TRBV20-1 with TRBJ2-1; D perhaps matches TRBD1 (5 bases). The germline V and J ends were trimmed by 0 bases and 12 bases, with 12 bases remaining between them. Germline CDR1 and CDR2: DFQATT and SNEGSKA (reference sequence). There are 12 residues in the CDR3.

The sample holds a few counts of this clonotype. This chain links TRBV10-3 with TRBJ1-6; D is unresolved. The V end lost 9 bases, the J end lost 8 bases, and 14 bases lay between the germline ends. Germline CDR1 and CDR2: ENHRY and SYGVKD. The length of the CDR3 is 13 residues. The CDR3 DNA reads as TGTGCCATTTGGGCAGGTCTCGATTCACCCCTCCACTTT. Amino acids: CAIWAGLDSPLHF.

In its sample, this clonotype was seen many times. The chain couples TRBV29-1 to TRBJ2-1; 7 bases are shared with TRBD2. Germline CDR1 SQVTM, CDR2 ANQGSEA. V lost 4 bases, J lost 9 bases, and 12 bases stayed unmatched. The length of the CDR3 is 14 residues. The DNA of the CDR3 is TGCAGCGTTGTCGGGGGGAAGGGAGGTGGTGAGCAGTTCTTC. Translated: CSVVGGKGGGEQFF.

This clonotype was seen repeatedly, ten times or more. This chain links TRBV6-5 with TRBJ2-7; D unresolved. V was cut by 7 bases and J by 2 bases, with 18 bases left in between. Germline CDR1 is MNHEY and CDR2 is SVGAGI. This CDR3 has 15 residues. In nucleotides, the CDR3 is TGTGCCAGCAAGTTACTAATGGACCCGGCCTACGAGCAGTACTTC. It encodes CASKLLMDPAYEQYF.

This sequence joins TRBV24-1 and TRBJ2-1, with 11 bases fitting TRBD1. Germline-derived CDR1 and CDR2 are KGHDR and SFDVKD. J was trimmed by 5 bases and V by 3 bases; bases with no gene match: 8. This CDR3 is 17 amino acids long. The CDR3 protein is CATSDPWTGGSNNEQFF. CDR3 coding DNA: TGTGCCACCAGTGATCCATGGACAGGGGGCAGCAACAATGAGCAGTTCTTC.

For this clonotype: A much larger clone sits a single nucleotide away, making a read error possible. The genes are TRBV10-3 and TRBJ1-1; D is uncertain. The germline V and J ends were trimmed by 11 bases and 3 bases, with 22 bases remaining between them. The CDR3 extends over 15 amino acids. Germline-derived CDR1 and CDR2 are ENHRY and SYGVKD. The chain's CDR3 is CASRPSVTGHTEAFF. CDR3 sequence (DNA): TGTGCCTCCCGCCCCTCTGTTACGGGCCACACTGAAGCTTTCTTT.

This clonotype occurred many times. V usage is TRBV20-1 and J usage is TRBJ2-2, with D unresolved. Germline V gene lookup returns CDR1 DFQATT and CDR2 SNEGSKA (reference sequence). This CDR3 region has 14 residues. Trimming stripped 4 bases from V and 2 bases from J, with 11 bases between. The CDR3 DNA reads TGCAGTGCTACGACGGAGAGTAACACCGGGGAGCTGTTTTTT. It is translated as CSATTESNTGELFF.